This passage covers 15 T cell receptor beta chains from one sample sequenced in a study of response to subunit inactivated influenza vaccine (dated by TCRdb to between 2017 and 2018). Library creation used RT-PCR. The sequencer was an Illumina HiSeq 2500. TCRdb's own reprocessing of the public reads used fastp at Q25 and MiXCR and kept productive beta chains. Identical CDR3 protein sequences are pooled into one entry, listed with their most common genes and DNA. The sample yields about 650,000 distinct CDR3 sequences; about 14% were counted once. The ten largest clones take up 6% to 9.5% of the sample. Sequenced here: PBMCs from blood, sampled around two weeks before vaccination. The receptors come from a man aged 45-65 years who received an inactivated influenza vaccine. Donor details come from another sample of the same person, matched by shared clones.

The genes are TRBV6-2 or TRBV6-3 and TRBJ2-3; D may be TRBD1 (6 bases). The V end was cut by 7 bases, the J end by 5 bases, with 10 bases between. There are 12 residues in the CDR3. The germline V gene has CDR1 MNHEY and CDR2 SVGEGT. The CDR3 sequence: CASTLQGDTQYF. Here the CDR3 DNA reads TGTGCCAGCACCTTACAGGGAGATACGCAGTATTTT.

The genes are TRBV18 and TRBJ2-2, with TRBD1 as a possible D gene (6 bases). Per the germline V gene, CDR1 is KGHSH and CDR2 is LQKENI. V was pared by 5 bases and J by 5 bases, with 12 bases between. The CDR3 spans 14 residues. The CDR3 region has the DNA TGTGCCAGCTCAGATGACAGGAGGACCGGGGAGCTGTTTTTT. As protein: CASSDDRRTGELFF.

There are many counts of this clonotype. The chain is built from TRBV7-9 and TRBJ1-5; no definite D call. Germline V gene data show CDR1 as SEHNR and CDR2 as FQNEAQ (reference sequence). The CDR3 spans 12 residues. The V gene lost 1 base and the J gene lost 5 bases, with 3 bases spanning the gap. CDR3 DNA sequence: TGTGCCAGCAGCTTAGGCGATCAGCCCCAGCATTTT. The encoded protein is CASSLGDQPQHF.

This clonotype came up a few times. The chain carries TRBV5-1 and TRBJ2-1, with D possibly matching TRBD2 (6 bases). Germline V CDR1 and CDR2: SGHRS, YFSETQ. This CDR3 has 15 amino acids. The germline V and J ends were trimmed by 3 bases and 0 bases, with 10 bases remaining between them. CDR3 coding DNA: TGCGCCAGCAGCTCCGGGGGTAACTCCTACAATGAGCAGTTCTTC. Its translation is CASSSGGNSYNEQFF. The complete variable domain, with remaining parts taken from reference TRBV5-1 and TRBJ2-1, reads KAGVTQTPRYLIKTRGQQVTLSCSPISGHRSVSWYQQTPGQGLQFLFEYFSETQRNKGNFPGRFSGRQFSNSRSEMNVSTLELGDSALYLCASSSGGNSYNEQFFGPGTRLTVL.

The chain combines TRBV28 with TRBJ2-6; D uncertain. The CDR3 has 17 amino acids. The germline V gene has CDR1 MDHEN and CDR2 SYDVKM. The V end lost 5 bases, the J end lost 2 bases, and 16 bases lay between the germline ends. As DNA, the CDR3 is TGTGCCAGCAGTCCACCGATTACAGTAGCTGGGGCCAACGTCCTGACTTTC. Translation gives CASSPPITVAGANVLTF.

In this sample, this clonotype turned up a few times. This chain links TRBV18 with TRBJ1-2; TRBD1 is a possible D gene (5 bases). The CDR3 is 17 amino acids. The V and J ends lost 3 bases and 4 bases respectively, with 21 bases between them. Germline CDR1 reads KGHSH; CDR2 reads LQKENI. CDR3 amino acids: CASSPSLMAQGRYGYTF. Written as DNA, the CDR3 is TGTGCCAGCTCACCCTCGTTGATGGCGCAGGGTCGCTATGGCTACACCTTC.

This chain uses TRBV10-3 with TRBJ2-2; TRBD1 matches at 12 bases. This CDR3 is 15 amino acids long. The V gene end was trimmed by 9 bases and the J gene end by 7 bases; junction bases not matched to a gene: 9. Germline V lookup: CDR1 ENHRY, CDR2 SYGVKD. CDR3 sequence (DNA): TGTGCCATATCCGGGACAGGGGGCCTTGGCGGGGAGCTGTTTTTT. This codes for CAISGTGGLGGELFF.

At least ten counts were recorded for this clonotype. The chain joins TRBV5-1 to TRBJ1-1; D uncertain. The ends were cut back, 4 bases at V and 0 bases at J, with 19 bases in the middle. Germline V gene lookup returns CDR1 SGHRS and CDR2 YFSETQ. This CDR3 has 17 amino acids. The CDR3 spells CASSLRSGRDMNTEAFF. The CDR3 DNA follows: TGCGCCAGCAGCCTCCGGTCGGGGAGAGACATGAACACTGAAGCTTTCTTT.

This clonotype was seen a handful of times. The chain employs TRBV20-1 and TRBJ2-5, with D perhaps matching TRBD1 or TRBD2 (5 bases each). Deletions cut 3 bases from V and 3 bases from J, with 14 bases between. The CDR3 spans 14 residues. Germline CDR1 and CDR2: DFQATT and SNEGSKA (reference sequence). CDR3 sequence: CSASPGTPKETQYF. CDR3 in DNA: TGCAGTGCTAGTCCCGGGACGCCCAAAGAGACCCAGTACTTC.

This clonotype was observed many times. This chain links TRBV12-3 or TRBV12-4 with TRBJ2-7, with TRBD2 matching over 10 bases. Unmatched junction bases numbered 8, after V lost 1 base and J lost 5 bases. This CDR3 has 16 residues. The chain's CDR3 is CASSLGALAGVHEQYF. CDR3 coding DNA: TGTGCCAGCAGTTTAGGAGCTCTAGCGGGAGTTCACGAGCAGTACTTC.

This clonotype was recorded once. The V call is TRBV5-1, the J call TRBJ2-1; D remains unclear. This CDR3 has 13 residues. V gave up 4 bases and J gave up 4 bases, with 9 bases separating them. The V gene's germline CDR1 is SGHRS and CDR2 YFSETQ. DNA of the CDR3: TGCGCCAGCAGCGAACCTCGATACAATGAGCAGTTCTTC. This sequence encodes CASSEPRYNEQFF. Supplemented by reference TRBV5-1 and TRBJ2-1, the full variable domain reads KAGVTQTPRYLIKTRGQQVTLSCSPISGHRSVSWYQQTPGQGLQFLFEYFSETQRNKGNFPGRFSGRQFSNSRSEMNVSTLELGDSALYLCASSEPRYNEQFFGPGTRLTVL.

The V and J genes are TRBV7-3 and TRBJ2-2, with D unclear. Looked up from germline, CDR1 is SGHTA and CDR2 is FQGTGA. The CDR3 runs 14 residues. V was pared by 5 bases and J by 7 bases, with 14 bases between. This CDR3 is CASSPDWEGGELFF. In nucleotides, the CDR3 is TGTGCCAGCAGCCCCGACTGGGAAGGCGGGGAGCTGTTTTTT.

The J gene is TRBJ1-1, the V gene TRBV3-1; no clear D. Deletions cut 2 bases from V and 0 bases from J, with 7 bases between. This CDR3 has 14 residues. In germline, CDR1 is LGHDT, CDR2 YNNKEL (reference sequence). CDR3: CASSQLLVNTEAFF. In nucleotides, the CDR3 is TGTGCCAGCAGCCAACTTTTGGTGAACACTGAAGCTTTCTTT.

J is TRBJ2-2 and V is TRBV6-2 or TRBV6-3; 8 bases agree with TRBD1. Trimming at V came to 4 bases and at J to 7 bases, leaving 5 bases not matched to a gene. CDR3 size: 14 residues. The V gene's germline CDR1 is MNHEY and CDR2 SVGEGT. The CDR3 DNA follows: TGTGCCAGCAGTTTACAAACAGGGGGCGGGGAGCTGTTTTTT. Encoded protein: CASSLQTGGGELFF.

The V and J genes are TRBV7-2 and TRBJ1-3, with 8 bases lining up with TRBD1. The CDR3 totals 13 residues. J lost 2 bases, V lost 9 bases, and 3 bases had no gene match. Germline assignment: CDR1 SGHTA and CDR2 FQGNSA. CDR3 coding DNA: TGTGCCAGTACACAGGGGGCTGGAAACACCATATATTTT. Translation: CASTQGAGNTIYF.